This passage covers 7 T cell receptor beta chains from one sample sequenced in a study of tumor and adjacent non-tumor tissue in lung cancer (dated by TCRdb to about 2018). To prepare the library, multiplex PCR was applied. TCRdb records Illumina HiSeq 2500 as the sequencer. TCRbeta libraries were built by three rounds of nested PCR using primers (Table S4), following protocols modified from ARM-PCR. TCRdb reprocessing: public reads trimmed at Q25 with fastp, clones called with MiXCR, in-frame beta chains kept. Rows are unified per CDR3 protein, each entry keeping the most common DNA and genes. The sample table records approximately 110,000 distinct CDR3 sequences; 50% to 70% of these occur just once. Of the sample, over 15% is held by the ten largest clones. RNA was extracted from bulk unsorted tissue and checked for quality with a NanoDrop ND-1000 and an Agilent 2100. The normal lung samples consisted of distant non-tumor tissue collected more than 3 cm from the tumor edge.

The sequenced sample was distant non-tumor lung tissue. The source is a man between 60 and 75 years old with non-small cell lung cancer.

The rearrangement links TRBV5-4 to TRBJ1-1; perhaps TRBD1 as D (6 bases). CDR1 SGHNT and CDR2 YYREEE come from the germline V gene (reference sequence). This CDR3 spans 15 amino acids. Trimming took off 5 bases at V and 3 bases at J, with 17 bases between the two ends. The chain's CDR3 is CASRVGQLMHTEAFF. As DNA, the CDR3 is TGTGCCAGCAGGGTCGGACAGCTCATGCACACTGAAGCTTTCTTT.

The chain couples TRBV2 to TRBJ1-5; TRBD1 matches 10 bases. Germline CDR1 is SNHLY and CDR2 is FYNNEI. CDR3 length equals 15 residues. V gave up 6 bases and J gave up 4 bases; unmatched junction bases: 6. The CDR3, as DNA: TGTGCCAGCAGGCCCGGGACAGGGGAGAATCAGCCCCAGCATTTT. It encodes CASRPGTGENQPQHF.

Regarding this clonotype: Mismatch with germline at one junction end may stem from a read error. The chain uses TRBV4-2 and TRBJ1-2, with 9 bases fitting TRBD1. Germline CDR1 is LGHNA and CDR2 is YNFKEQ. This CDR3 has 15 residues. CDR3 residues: CASSQSTGGNCGYTF. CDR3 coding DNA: TGTGCCAGCAGTCAATCGACAGGGGGAAACTGTGGCTACACCTTC.

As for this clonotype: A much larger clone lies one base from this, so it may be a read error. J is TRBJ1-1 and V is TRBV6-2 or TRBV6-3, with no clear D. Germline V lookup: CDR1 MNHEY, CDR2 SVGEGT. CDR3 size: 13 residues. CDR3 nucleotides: TGTGTCAGCGCATCACAGAAGAACACTGAAGCTTTCTTT. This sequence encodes CVSASQKNTEAFF.

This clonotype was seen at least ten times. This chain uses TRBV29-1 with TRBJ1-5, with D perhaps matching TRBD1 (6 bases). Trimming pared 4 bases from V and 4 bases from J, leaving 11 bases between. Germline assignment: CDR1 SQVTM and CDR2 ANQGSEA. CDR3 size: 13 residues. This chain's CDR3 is CSVGDRLNQPQHF. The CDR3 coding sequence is TGCAGCGTTGGTGACAGGCTAAATCAGCCCCAGCATTTT.

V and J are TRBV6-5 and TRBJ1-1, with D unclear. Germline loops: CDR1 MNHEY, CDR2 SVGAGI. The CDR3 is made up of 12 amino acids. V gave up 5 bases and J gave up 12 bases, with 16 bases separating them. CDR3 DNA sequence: TGTGCCAGCAGTCGTAGGAACACTGAGACTTTCTTT. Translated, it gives CASSRRNTETFF.

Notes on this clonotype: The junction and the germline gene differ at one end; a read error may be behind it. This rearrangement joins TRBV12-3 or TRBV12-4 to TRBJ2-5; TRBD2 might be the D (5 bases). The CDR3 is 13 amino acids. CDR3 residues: CASSLRRTETRYF. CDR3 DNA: TGTGCCAGCAGTTTACGCCGGACTGAGACCCGGTACTTC.